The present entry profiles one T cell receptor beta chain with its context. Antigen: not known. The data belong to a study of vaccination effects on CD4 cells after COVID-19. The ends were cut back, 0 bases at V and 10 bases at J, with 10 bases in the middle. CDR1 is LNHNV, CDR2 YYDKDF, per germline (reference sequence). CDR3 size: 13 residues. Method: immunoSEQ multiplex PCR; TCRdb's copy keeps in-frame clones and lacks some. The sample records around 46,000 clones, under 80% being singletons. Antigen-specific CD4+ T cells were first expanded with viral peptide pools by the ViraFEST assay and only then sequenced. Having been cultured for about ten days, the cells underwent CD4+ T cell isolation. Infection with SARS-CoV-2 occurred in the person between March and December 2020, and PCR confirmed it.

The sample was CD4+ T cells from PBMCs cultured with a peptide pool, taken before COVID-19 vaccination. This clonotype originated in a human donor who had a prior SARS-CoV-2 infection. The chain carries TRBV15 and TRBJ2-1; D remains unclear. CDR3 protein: CATSRDKGLEQFF. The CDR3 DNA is TGTGCCACCAGCAGAGATAAGGGCTTGGAGCAGTTCTTC. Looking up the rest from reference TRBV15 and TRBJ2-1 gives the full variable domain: DAMVIQNPRYQVTQFGKPVTLSCSQTLNHNVMYWYQQKSSQAPKLLFHYYDKDFNNEADTPDNFQSRRPNTSFCFLDIRSPGLGDTAMYLCATSRDKGLEQFFGPGTRLTVL.